A single sample is the source of the 28 T cell receptor beta chains below, sequenced in a study of blood T cells in healthy people across ages. Combining a sample-barcoded 5' primer with a J-beta primer mix, a second PCR ran for about 6 to 12 cycles. One entry per CDR3 protein, called by TCRdb with MiXCR from the 5' RACE reads. The sample yields hundreds of thousands of distinct CDR3 sequences, more than 20% seen once. Material for sequencing was blood. Receptor source: an older man in good health.

The CDR3 reads CASRAWDRGQFF. In DNA form, the CDR3 reads TGTGCCAGCAGGGCATGGGACAGGGGGCAGTTCTTC. This chain uses TRBV28 with TRBJ2-1; 10 positions agree with TRBD1. From germline, CDR1 is MDHEN and CDR2 SYDVKM. The CDR3 has 12 residues. J was trimmed by 12 bases and V by 6 bases; bases with no gene match: 5.

Here the CDR3 reads CASTQRGPDTQYF. CDR3 DNA sequence: TGTGCCAGCACCCAGCGGGGACCAGATACGCAGTATTTT. J is TRBJ2-3 and V is TRBV7-9, with 7 bases that match TRBD2. CDR3 length: 13 amino acids. Germline CDR1 SEHNR, CDR2 FQNEAQ (reference sequence). After removal of 7 bases from V and 4 bases from J, the junction contained 5 bases not matched to a gene.

With regard to this clonotype: At one of its ends the junction is not consistent with the germline gene, which may arise from a read error. The chain couples TRBV5-1 to TRBJ2-1; TRBD2 matches at 14 bases. The CDR3 contains 16 residues. Germline loops: CDR1 SGHRS, CDR2 YFSETQ. This CDR3 is CASSTGTSGSYNEQFF. The CDR3 coding sequence is TGTGCCAGCAGTACCGGGACTAGCGGGAGTTACAATGAGCAGTTCTTC.

The chain has TRBV12-3 or TRBV12-4 and TRBJ2-5; 13 nucleotides agree with TRBD2. The J call is uncertain, as TRBJ2-7 better fits the DNA end. The CDR3 covers 13 residues. CDR3 coding DNA: TGTGCCACCCGACTAGCGGGAGGCGACGAGCAGTACTTC. It specifies CATRLAGGDEQYF.

DNA for the CDR3: TGTGCCAGCAGTCCTCGCTCTCGGGACAGCACATTGGGCTATGGCTACACCTTC. Translated, it gives CASSPRSRDSTLGYGYTF. The gene calls are TRBV12-3 or TRBV12-4 and TRBJ1-2; 7 nucleotides align to TRBD1. The V and J ends lost 5 bases and 4 bases, in that order; junction bases with no gene match: 19. The CDR3 consists of 18 residues.

This chain links TRBV29-1 with TRBJ1-6, with TRBD1 as a possible D gene (5 bases). There are 14 residues in the CDR3. Per the germline V gene, CDR1 is SQVTM and CDR2 is ANQGSEA. V lost 4 bases, J lost 10 bases, and 17 bases lay in between. CDR3 sequence (DNA): TGCAGCGTTGCCGGGACGGAGTTAAACTCACCCCTCCACTTT. Protein sequence: CSVAGTELNSPLHF.

This clonotype turned up a few times. This sequence may be a read error, since a much larger clone differs from it by one base. This sequence joins TRBV2 and TRBJ2-5; 11 bases are shared with TRBD2. The J call is doubtful: the DNA matches TRBJ2-1 better. Germline loops: CDR1 SNHLY, CDR2 FYNNEI. This CDR3 spans 15 amino acids. In DNA form, the CDR3 reads TGTGCCAGCGGTACCGGGACTAGCGGTGGGAATGAGCAGTTCTTC. This gives the protein CASGTGTSGGNEQFF.

The chain joins TRBV6-2 or TRBV6-3 to TRBJ2-2, with 7 bases identical to TRBD1. V shed 6 bases, J shed 6 bases, and the junction held 7 bases outside the gene matches. Germline CDR1 MNHEY, CDR2 SVGEGT. The CDR3 has 14 residues. For the CDR3, the DNA is TGTGCCAGCAGCTGGACAGGAGCGGCCGGGGAGCTGTTTTTT. It specifies CASSWTGAAGELFF.

This rearrangement joins TRBV12-3 or TRBV12-4 to TRBJ2-2; 13 bases are shared with TRBD2. The CDR3 runs 21 residues. J was trimmed by 4 bases and V by 3 bases; bases with no gene match: 17. CDR3 nucleotide sequence: TGTGCCAGCAGTTTCTCAGGGTGGGGAGCGACTAGCGGGAGGCCCACCGGGGAGCTGTTTTTT. Translation gives CASSFSGWGATSGRPTGELFF.

This clonotype showed up just once. The CDR3 is CASSPGLALGTDTQYF. The CDR3 nucleotides read TGCGCCAGCAGCCCGGGACTAGCCTTGGGGACAGATACGCAGTATTTT. V and J are TRBV5-1 and TRBJ2-3; 9 nucleotides align to TRBD2. Germline assignment: CDR1 SGHRS and CDR2 YFSETQ. J was trimmed by 3 bases and V by 4 bases; bases with no gene match: 9. The CDR3 has 16 amino acids. Together with reference TRBV5-1 and TRBJ2-3, the CDR3 gives the full variable domain: KAGVTQTPRYLIKTRGQQVTLSCSPISGHRSVSWYQQTPGQGLQFLFEYFSETQRNKGNFPGRFSGRQFSNSRSEMNVSTLELGDSALYLCASSPGLALGTDTQYFGPGTRLTVL.

In its sample, this clonotype was seen a few times. The chain is built from TRBV9 and TRBJ2-5; the D is unclear. The V end lost 0 bases, the J end lost 4 bases, and 10 bases lay between the germline ends. This CDR3 region has 14 residues. Per germline, CDR1 SGDLS and CDR2 YYNGEE. For the CDR3, the DNA is TGTGCCAGCAGCGTAGACGGTTGGAGAGAGACCCAGTACTTC. It encodes CASSVDGWRETQYF.

This clonotype was found a few times. The chain joins TRBV7-2 to TRBJ2-7; D not resolved. The CDR3 is 14 amino acids. CDR1 is SGHTA, CDR2 FQGNSA, per germline. V lost 4 bases to trimming and J lost 0 bases, with 10 bases between them. CDR3 loop: CASSSTRGSYEQYF. The CDR3 DNA reads TGTGCCAGCAGCTCCACGAGAGGCTCCTACGAGCAGTACTTC.

This clonotype showed up just a few times. The chain has TRBV9 and TRBJ2-7; 8 nucleotides agree with TRBD2. The CDR3 loop spans 15 amino acids. V lost 0 bases to trimming and J lost 3 bases; unmatched junction nucleotides: 5. CDR1 and CDR2 (germline): SGDLS, YYNGEE. CDR3 sequence: CASSVDSGSFYEQYF. DNA of the CDR3: TGTGCCAGCAGCGTAGACAGCGGGAGTTTCTACGAGCAGTACTTC.

The chain couples TRBV14 to TRBJ2-1, with D possibly TRBD2 on 5 matching bases. Near its end, the DNA agrees better with TRBJ2-5, so the J call may be wrong. Looked up from germline, CDR1 is SGHDN and CDR2 is FVKESK. This CDR3 spans 14 amino acids. The CDR3 DNA is TGTGCCAGCAGCCAAGATGGGCTAGCCGAGACCCAGTACTTC. Translation gives CASSQDGLAETQYF.

This sequence joins TRBV25-1 and TRBJ1-4; no firm D call. Germline assignment: CDR1 MGHDK and CDR2 SYGVNS. CDR3 length: 16 residues. Trimming removed 2 bases from V and 7 bases from J, with 17 bases in between. This chain's CDR3 is CASSEGPLRRGEKLFF. CDR3 bases: TGTGCCAGCAGTGAAGGGCCACTTAGACGGGGTGAAAAACTGTTTTTT.

This clonotype was detected a few times. The chain joins TRBV5-1 to TRBJ2-1, with 9 bases aligning to TRBD2. The CDR3 contains 18 residues. Per the germline V gene, CDR1 is SGHRS and CDR2 is YFSETQ. Losses at the gene ends were 1 base for V and 0 bases for J; bases not matched to a gene: 8. The CDR3 loop reads CASSLLASGVSSYNEQFF. The CDR3 region has the DNA TGCGCCAGCAGCTTGTTGGCTAGCGGGGTGAGCTCCTACAATGAGCAGTTCTTC.

This sequence joins TRBV5-6 and TRBJ1-5; no clear D. The ends were cut back, 1 base at V and 4 bases at J, with 6 bases in the middle. Per germline, CDR1 SGHDT and CDR2 YYEEEE. CDR3 length equals 13 residues. In DNA form, the CDR3 reads TGTGCCAGCAGCTTGAAGAGGAATCAGCCCCAGCATTTT. Amino acid sequence: CASSLKRNQPQHF. Together with reference TRBV5-6 and TRBJ1-5, the CDR3 gives the full variable domain: DAGVTQSPTHLIKTRGQQVTLRCSPKSGHDTVSWYQQALGQGPQFIFQYYEEEERQRGNFPDRFSGHQFPNYSSELNVNALLLGDSALYLCASSLKRNQPQHFGDGTRLSIL.

V gene TRBV10-3 combines with J gene TRBJ2-5, with 10 bases fitting TRBD2. The closer fit of TRBJ2-1 to the DNA end suggests the J call may be wrong. This CDR3 has 15 residues. Germline lookup yields CDR1 ENHRY and CDR2 SYGVKD. CDR3 coding DNA: TGTGCCATCAGCCAGAAGGCTAGCGGGAGTAGTGAGCAGTTCTTC. This codes for CAISQKASGSSEQFF.

The J gene is TRBJ2-3, the V gene TRBV20-1; tentatively, D is TRBD2 (5 bases). Germline assignment: CDR1 DFQATT and CDR2 SNEGSKA (reference sequence). Trimming left V 6 bases short and J 0 bases short, with 16 bases between. The CDR3 extends over 15 amino acids. CDR3 residues: CSALSGGTSTDTQYF. The CDR3, as DNA: TGCAGTGCCCTCAGCGGAGGTACTAGCACAGATACGCAGTATTTT.

This sequence joins TRBV5-1 and TRBJ1-4; D unresolved. Germline CDR1 and CDR2: SGHRS and YFSETQ. The CDR3 contains 16 residues. V was shortened by 0 bases and J by 8 bases, with 17 bases between the two germline ends. The CDR3 DNA sequence: TGCGCCAGCAGCTTGGACGGTTCGGCACCTCAGGAAAAACTGTTTTTT. It translates to CASSLDGSAPQEKLFF.

The genes are TRBV7-9 and TRBJ1-1, with D perhaps matching TRBD1 (6 bases). V lost 5 bases and J lost 8, with 15 bases in between. Germline assignment: CDR1 SEHNR and CDR2 FQNEAQ (reference sequence). This CDR3 comprises 13 residues. The chain's CDR3 is CASSRSGGGEAFF. For the CDR3, the DNA is TGTGCCAGCAGCAGATCGGGGGGCGGGGAAGCTTTCTTT.

The table lists this clonotype with a few counts. The chain has TRBV7-2 and TRBJ1-1, with 8 bases that match TRBD1. This CDR3 has 17 amino acids. Germline assignment: CDR1 SGHTA and CDR2 FQGNSA. After removal of 5 bases from V and 4 bases from J, the junction contained 15 bases not matched to a gene. This CDR3 is CASSRPLNRGEGTEAFF. CDR3 coding DNA: TGTGCCAGCAGCCGACCGCTTAACAGGGGGGAGGGCACTGAAGCTTTCTTT.

The V gene is TRBV28, the J gene TRBJ2-3, with TRBD2 identical over 13 bases. V lost 7 bases to trimming and J lost 9 bases; unmatched junction nucleotides: 4. The CDR3 length is 13 residues. The V gene's germline CDR1 is MDHEN and CDR2 SYDVKM. The CDR3 is CASTSGLAGTQYF. The CDR3 nucleotides read TGTGCCAGCACCTCGGGACTAGCGGGAACGCAGTATTTT.

The chain is built from TRBV20-1 and TRBJ2-3, with TRBD2 as a possible D gene (6 bases). The CDR3 runs 14 residues. V lost 6 bases to trimming and J lost 5 bases, with 18 bases between them. Germline assignment: CDR1 DFQATT and CDR2 SNEGSKA (reference sequence). The DNA for the CDR3 is TGCAGTGCGGAGAGGTGGGAGGTCCAAGATACGCAGTATTTT. Protein product: CSAERWEVQDTQYF.

This rearrangement joins TRBV27 to TRBJ2-1, with a weak D call TRBD1 (5 bases). This CDR3 region has 15 residues. Germline CDR1 reads MNHEY; CDR2 reads SMNVEV (reference sequence). The V end was cut by 2 bases, the J end by 9 bases, with 17 bases between. CDR3 loop: CASSLQGRSRGEQFF. CDR3 nucleotide sequence: TGTGCCAGCAGTTTACAGGGCAGGAGTCGCGGTGAGCAGTTCTTC.

A single count supports this clonotype. The chain has TRBV6-5 and TRBJ2-4; tentatively, D is TRBD1 (6 bases). V lost 7 bases and J 5 bases, leaving 15 bases between the germline ends. Per the germline V gene, CDR1 is MNHEY and CDR2 is SVGAGI. This CDR3 has 14 amino acids. CDR3 in amino acids: CASKQGKSENIQYF. The CDR3 nucleotides are TGTGCCAGCAAGCAGGGGAAGAGCGAAAACATTCAGTACTTC.

This clonotype was seen more than once but under ten times. V is TRBV20-1 and J is TRBJ2-2, with 7 positions matching TRBD1. The J segment lost 2 bases and the V segment lost 6 bases, leaving 6 bases of the junction unmatched. This CDR3 contains 14 residues. Germline V gives CDR1 DFQATT, CDR2 SNEGSKA (reference sequence). This CDR3 is CSAAGTANTGELFF. The DNA of the CDR3 is TGCAGTGCGGCCGGGACAGCCAACACCGGGGAGCTGTTTTTT.

This clonotype occurred many times. The chain links TRBV2 to TRBJ2-1, with TRBD2 matching 9 bases. V gave up 6 bases and J gave up 4 bases; unmatched junction bases: 7. CDR3 size: 15 residues. Germline assignment: CDR1 SNHLY and CDR2 FYNNEI. The chain's CDR3 is CASRPGLAQYNEQFF. The CDR3 coding sequence is TGTGCCAGCAGACCTGGACTAGCGCAGTACAATGAGCAGTTCTTC.